This T cell receptor (beta chain) appears in the sequencing data of a study of T cells in Graves' hyperthyroidism and ophthalmopathy. Authors of the study amplified TCR beta CDR3 regions from RNA transcripts. The HTBI primer set was used in a first-round RT-PCR of the TCR CDR3. TCRdb reprocessed the multiplex PCR reads via MiXCR and lists one record per CDR3 protein. The table shows about 710,000 distinct CDR3 sequences, with around 15% occurring only once. Many counts were recorded for this clonotype. The clonotype was recovered from a young man with Graves' hyperthyroidism. The material sequenced was blood.

The chain's CDR3 is CASSLYSSNTEAFF. CDR3 nucleotides: TGTGCCAGCAGCTTATACTCTTCGAACACTGAAGCTTTCTTT. The chain is built from TRBV7-8 and TRBJ1-1; D is ambiguous. The CDR3 is 14 amino acids. CDR1 is SGHVS and CDR2 is FQNEAQ in the germline V gene. V lost 2 bases and J lost 1, with 8 bases in between.